The entry that follows covers one T cell receptor beta chain sequence. Its antigen remains undetermined. Base quality data are lacking; no much larger clone is found one base away. The entry originates in a study of blood T cell repertoires in COVID-19 (dated by TCRdb to about 2020). With respect to the entire study: Samples covering the acute and convalescent phases of COVID-19 were provided by collaborators in the United States, Italy and Spain. The material from the prospective study consisted of cDNA or gDNA derived from T cells, B-cell-depleted T cells, or PBMCs. Subjects who had been exposed to COVID-19, were actively infected with it, or had recovered from it provided the deeply sampled blood TCRbeta repertoires that made up the dataset. The repertoires were released in a freely available public database intended as a resource for research on the immune response to SARS-CoV-2. The samples were drawn from two sources: the first 160 participants of the ongoing ImmuneRACE study, and fewer than 1,500 subjects contributed by 6 global collaborators. A de-identified subject ID, COVID-19 status, age in years and sex were almost always included in the sample metadata. HLA class I and class II types, where available, came from metadata supplied by the sample provider rather than from assay-based typing. Study-wide findings and limitations: Clinical and demographic metadata were provided uncurated, with the amount varying by source and participant.

TCRbeta CDR3 regions were amplified from genomic DNA by means of the immunoSEQ Assay, a bias-controlled multiplex PCR. On the study's bioinformatics: Nucleated cell counts per sample were estimated from amplification of reference gene primers within the assay. Sequence reads were collapsed and filtered to measure the absolute abundance of every unique TCRbeta CDR3 rearrangement. Productive Simpson clonality was computed per sample as the square root of Simpson's diversity index over productive rearrangements. TCRdb took over this immuneACCESS table, retaining in-frame rearrangements with V and J assigned. Such tables are incomplete; in checked studies, under half of the missing clones stem from an unresolved V gene, and the remainder is unexplained. V and J calls and clone size are as listed in that table; D and trimming were resolved from the DNA. Here the sample has 60,000 to 70,000 clones; roughly 82% occur a single time. About two fifths of the sample is held by the ten biggest clonotypes.

The CDR1 and CDR2 encoded by the germline V gene (reference sequence) are SGHNT and YYREEE. Inclusive of the bounding cysteine and phenylalanine, the CDR3 is 14 residues long. The entry retains the CDR3 DNA only, 42 bases that are in frame from base 1. Germline trimming: 2 bases from V, 2 bases from J; junction bases outside gene matches: 3. Whole blood was collected in K2EDTA tubes by collaborating institutions according to the institutions' own protocols. For TCRbeta analysis, collaborators shipped samples in one of three forms: frozen whole blood, isolated PBMCs, or DNA extracted from either of those sample types.

The sequence is built from TRBV5-4 and TRBJ1-1; 7 bases in the junction line up with TRBD1. This clonotype was sampled from a human donor in a cohort sampled during active COVID-19. Sequences were obtained from peripheral blood. The CDR3 in this case is CASSFWTGNTEAFF. Here is the DNA: TGTGCCAGCAGCTTTTGGACAGGTAACACTGAAGCTTTCTTT.